This TCR beta chain was recorded in a study of T cell responses to AZD1222 COVID-19 vaccine. Study-wide results and caveats: A rise in Spike-specific TCR breadth and depth followed two AZD1222 doses.

TCRdb's copy holds only in-frame clones and misses some; the assay was immunoSEQ multiplex PCR. The sample lists 100,000 to 150,000 clones, 80% to 90% occurring once. CDR1 SGHTA and CDR2 FQGTGA come from the germline V gene. Trimming pared 5 bases from V and 5 bases from J, leaving 11 bases between. The CDR3 loop spans 13 amino acids. This clone has just a few counts. Its specificity is unknown. The material was peripheral blood, obtained on day 0 of AZD1222 vaccination. V is TRBV7-3 and J is TRBJ2-3, with D possibly being TRBD1 (5 bases). The clonotype was recovered from an adult in good health. Here the CDR3 reads CASSLNQGDTQYF. Written as DNA, the CDR3 is TGTGCCAGCAGCCTCAATCAGGGAGATACGCAGTATTTT.